The rows below give T cell receptor beta chains drawn from one sample of a study of T cell responses to AZD1222 COVID-19 vaccine. Sequencing used immunoSEQ multiplex PCR; TCRdb keeps in-frame clones, though not all of them. Altogether 120,000 or so clones are present, 91% being singletons, with the ten largest covering 2.8%. Sample: peripheral blood, taken on day 0 of AZD1222 vaccination. The receptors shown here come from an adult in good health. The CDR3 runs from the conserved cysteine through the conserved F or W. The order of the fields is CDR3 DNA, CDR3 protein, D gene, J gene, clone size, V gene. A D gene is named only where the DNA matches it firmly. The listing skips clone size in some rows; elsewhere it reads once, few, many or a size class.

cdr3_nt: TGTGCCAGTAGTACGGGGTGGCAAGCCACTGAAGCTTTCTTT
cdr3_aa: CASSTGWQATEAFF
d_call: -
j_call: TRBJ1-1
clone_size: -
v_call: TRBV19

cdr3_nt: TGTGCCACATCCCTTGGGCAGTCCACAGATACGCAGTATTTT
cdr3_aa: CATSLGQSTDTQYF
d_call: -
j_call: TRBJ2-3
clone_size: -
v_call: TRBV10-3

cdr3_nt: TGTGCCAGCAGCTTGGCATTAATGGGGGTTGGCGAGCAGTACTTC
cdr3_aa: CASSLALMGVGEQYF
d_call: -
j_call: TRBJ2-7
clone_size: few
v_call: TRBV5-5

cdr3_nt: TGTGCCTCCACTGGGGGGGTGAACACTGAAGCTTTCTTT
cdr3_aa: CASTGGVNTEAFF
d_call: -
j_call: TRBJ1-1
clone_size: -
v_call: TRBV10-3

cdr3_nt: TGTGCCAGCAGTTACCTTCGGACAGCCCCTGAAGCTTTCTTT
cdr3_aa: CASSYLRTAPEAFF
d_call: -
j_call: TRBJ1-1
clone_size: -
v_call: TRBV6-2/TRBV6-3

cdr3_nt: TGTGCCAGCAGTGCGGACAGTGGAAACACCATATATTTT
cdr3_aa: CASSADSGNTIYF
d_call: -
j_call: TRBJ1-3
clone_size: -
v_call: TRBV12-3/TRBV12-4

cdr3_nt: TGTGCCAGCAGCCCAAGTGTTACCGAGCCTGCGTACTTC
cdr3_aa: CASSPSVTEPAYF
d_call: -
j_call: TRBJ2-7
clone_size: -
v_call: TRBV13

cdr3_nt: TGTGCCAGCAGCTTCGGGGCTGTAAACACTGAAGCTTTCTTT
cdr3_aa: CASSFGAVNTEAFF
d_call: -
j_call: TRBJ1-1
clone_size: -
v_call: TRBV7-8

cdr3_nt: TGTGCCACCCAAGACGAGGGAGAGACCCAGTACTTC
cdr3_aa: CATQDEGETQYF
d_call: -
j_call: TRBJ2-5
clone_size: -
v_call: TRBV27

cdr3_nt: TGTGCCAGCAGTTACTCCCAGGGTGTCGAGCAGTACTTC
cdr3_aa: CASSYSQGVEQYF
d_call: -
j_call: TRBJ2-7
clone_size: -
v_call: TRBV6-2/TRBV6-3

cdr3_nt: TGTGCCAGCAGCTCGGGCGGGACATTTAGAAACACCATATATTTT
cdr3_aa: CASSSGGTFRNTIYF
d_call: -
j_call: TRBJ1-3
clone_size: -
v_call: TRBV5-5

cdr3_nt: TGTGCCAGCAGTCTCCTTGATAGGGATAAAAACATTCAGTACTTC
cdr3_aa: CASSLLDRDKNIQYF
d_call: -
j_call: TRBJ2-4
clone_size: -
v_call: TRBV5-6

cdr3_nt: TGTGCCAGCACCCCCCAGGCCTGGGGCACAGATACGCAGTATTTT
cdr3_aa: CASTPQAWGTDTQYF
d_call: -
j_call: TRBJ2-3
clone_size: -
v_call: TRBV2

cdr3_nt: TGTGCCAGTAGTATAGGGAGCGGACTCTCCTACAATGAGCAGTTCTTC
cdr3_aa: CASSIGSGLSYNEQFF
d_call: -
j_call: TRBJ2-1
clone_size: once
v_call: TRBV19

cdr3_nt: TGTGCCACCAGCCGGGGACAGGGGGATCAGCCCCAGCATTTT
cdr3_aa: CATSRGQGDQPQHF
d_call: TRBD1
j_call: TRBJ1-5
clone_size: -
v_call: TRBV15

cdr3_nt: TGTGCCAGTAGTATAGTATCCGGGAGAGGCGAGCAGTACTTC
cdr3_aa: CASSIVSGRGEQYF
d_call: -
j_call: TRBJ2-7
clone_size: -
v_call: TRBV19

cdr3_nt: TGTGCCAGCAGCTTGGATGGAAGATTAAACTATGGCTACACCTTC
cdr3_aa: CASSLDGRLNYGYTF
d_call: -
j_call: TRBJ1-2
clone_size: -
v_call: TRBV5-4

cdr3_nt: TGTGCCAGTAGTATCCTCTCTCAGGGAGGCGGCACTGAAGCTTTCTTT
cdr3_aa: CASSILSQGGGTEAFF
d_call: -
j_call: TRBJ1-1
clone_size: -
v_call: TRBV19

cdr3_nt: TGCAGTGCTAGTGTGTTGGGACTTAGCTCCTACAATGAGCAGTTCTTC
cdr3_aa: CSASVLGLSSYNEQFF
d_call: -
j_call: TRBJ2-1
clone_size: once
v_call: TRBV20-1